This T cell receptor beta chain originates from a study of blood T cells in healthy people across ages. A J-beta primer mix and a sample-barcoded 5' primer were used in a second PCR of roughly 7 to 12 cycles. TCRdb processed the 5' RACE reads anew with MiXCR; each CDR3 protein has one entry. The profile covers 950,000 to 1,200,000 distinct CDR3 sequences, with 35% to 40% appearing a single time and about an eighth taken by the ten largest. Peripheral blood, roughly 9.3 milliliters per donor, was collected. This CDR3 comprises 14 residues. CDR1 is SQVTM and CDR2 is ANQGSEA in the germline V gene. Trimming took 4 bases from V and 1 from J; bases not matched to a gene: 4. Many counts were recorded for this clonotype.

The TCR sequence derives from a man aged 18 to 35 in good health. This chain connects TRBV29-1 to TRBJ2-3; TRBD2 matches 8 bases. Source material: blood. CDR3 residues: CSVVRRGGTDTQYF. CDR3 nucleotide sequence: TGCAGCGTTGTAAGGCGGGGGGGCACAGATACGCAGTATTTT.